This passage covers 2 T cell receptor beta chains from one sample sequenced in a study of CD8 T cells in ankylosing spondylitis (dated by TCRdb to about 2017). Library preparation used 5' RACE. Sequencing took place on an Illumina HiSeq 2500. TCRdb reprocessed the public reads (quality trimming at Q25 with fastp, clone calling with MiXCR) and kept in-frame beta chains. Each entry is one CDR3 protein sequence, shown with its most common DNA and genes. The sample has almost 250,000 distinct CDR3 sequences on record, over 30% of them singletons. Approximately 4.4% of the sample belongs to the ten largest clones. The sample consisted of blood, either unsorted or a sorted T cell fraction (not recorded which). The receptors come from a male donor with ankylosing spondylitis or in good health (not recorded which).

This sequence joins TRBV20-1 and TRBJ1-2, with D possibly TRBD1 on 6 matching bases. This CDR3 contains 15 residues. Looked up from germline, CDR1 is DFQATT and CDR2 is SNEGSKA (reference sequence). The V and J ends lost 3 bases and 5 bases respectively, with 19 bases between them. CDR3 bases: TGCAGTGCTAGTGACCCGGGACAAGATCTTTATGGCTACACCTTC. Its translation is CSASDPGQDLYGYTF.

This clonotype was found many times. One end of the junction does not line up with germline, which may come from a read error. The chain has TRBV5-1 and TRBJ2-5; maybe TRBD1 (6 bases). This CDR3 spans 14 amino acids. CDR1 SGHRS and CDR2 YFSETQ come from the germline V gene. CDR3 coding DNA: TGTGCCAGCAGCTTGGGGCAGGGGCAAGAGACCCAGTACTTC. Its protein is CASSLGQGQETQYF. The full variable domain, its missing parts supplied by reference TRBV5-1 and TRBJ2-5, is KAGVTQTPRYLIKTRGQQVTLSCSPISGHRSVSWYQQTPGQGLQFLFEYFSETQRNKGNFPGRFSGRQFSNSRSEMNVSTLELGDSALYLCASSLGQGQETQYFGPGTRLLVL.